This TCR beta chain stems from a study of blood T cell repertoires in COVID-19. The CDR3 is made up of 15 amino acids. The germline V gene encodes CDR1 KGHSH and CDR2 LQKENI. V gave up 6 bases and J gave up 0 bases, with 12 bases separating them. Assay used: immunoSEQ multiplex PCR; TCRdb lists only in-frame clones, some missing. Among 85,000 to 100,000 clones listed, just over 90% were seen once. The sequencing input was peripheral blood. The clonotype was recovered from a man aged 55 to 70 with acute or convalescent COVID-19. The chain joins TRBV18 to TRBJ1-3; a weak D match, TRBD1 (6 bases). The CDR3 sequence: CASSLDRSSGNTIYF. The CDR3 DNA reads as TGTGCCAGCTCCCTCGACAGGAGCTCTGGAAACACCATATATTTT.